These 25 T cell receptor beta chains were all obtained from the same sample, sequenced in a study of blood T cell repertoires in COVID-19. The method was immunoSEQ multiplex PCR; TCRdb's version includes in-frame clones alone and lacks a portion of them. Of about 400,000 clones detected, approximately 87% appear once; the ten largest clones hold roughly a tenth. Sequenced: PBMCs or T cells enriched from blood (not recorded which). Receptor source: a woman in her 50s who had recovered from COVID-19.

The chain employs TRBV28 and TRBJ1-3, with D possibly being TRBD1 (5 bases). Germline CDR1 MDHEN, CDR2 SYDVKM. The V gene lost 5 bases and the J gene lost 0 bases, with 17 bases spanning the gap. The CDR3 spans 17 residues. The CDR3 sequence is CASSLQGIISSGNTIYF. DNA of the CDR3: TGTGCCAGCAGTCTTCAGGGCATAATCAGCTCTGGAAACACCATATATTTT. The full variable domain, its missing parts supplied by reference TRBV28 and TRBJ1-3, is DVKVTQSSRYLVKRTGEKVFLECVQDMDHENMFWYRQDPGLGLRLIYFSYDVKMKEKGDIPEGYSVSREKKERFSLILESASTNQTSMYLCASSLQGIISSGNTIYFGEGSWLTVV.

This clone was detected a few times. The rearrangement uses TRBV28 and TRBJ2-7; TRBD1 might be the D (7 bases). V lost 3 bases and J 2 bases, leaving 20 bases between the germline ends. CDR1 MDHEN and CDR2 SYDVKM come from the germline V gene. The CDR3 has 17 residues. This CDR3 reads CASSFSTRGELAYEQYF. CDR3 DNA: TGTGCCAGCAGTTTTTCCACCAGGGGGGAACTGGCCTACGAGCAGTACTTC.

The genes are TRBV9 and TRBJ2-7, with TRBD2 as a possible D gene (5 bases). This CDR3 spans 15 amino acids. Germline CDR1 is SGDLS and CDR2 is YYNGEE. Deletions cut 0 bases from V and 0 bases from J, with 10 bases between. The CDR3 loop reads CASSVEGGFSYEQYF. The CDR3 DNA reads TGTGCCAGCAGCGTAGAAGGCGGGTTCTCCTACGAGCAGTACTTC. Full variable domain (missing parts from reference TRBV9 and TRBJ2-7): DSGVTQTPKHLITATGQRVTLRCSPRSGDLSVYWYQQSLDQGLQFLIQYYNGEERAKGNILERFSAQQFPDLHSELNLSSLELGDSALYFCASSVEGGFSYEQYFGPGTRLTVT.

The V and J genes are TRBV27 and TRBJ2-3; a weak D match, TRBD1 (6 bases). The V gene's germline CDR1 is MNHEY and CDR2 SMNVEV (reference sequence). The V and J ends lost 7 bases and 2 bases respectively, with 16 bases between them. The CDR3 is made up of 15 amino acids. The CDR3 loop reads CASTIGQSYTDTQYF. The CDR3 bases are TGTGCCAGCACCATCGGACAGAGCTACACAGATACGCAGTATTTT.

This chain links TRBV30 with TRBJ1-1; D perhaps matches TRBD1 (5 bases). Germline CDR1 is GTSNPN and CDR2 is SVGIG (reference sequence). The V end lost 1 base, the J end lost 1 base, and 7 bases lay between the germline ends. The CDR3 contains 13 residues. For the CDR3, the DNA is TGTGCCTGGAGTGCAGACAGGAACACTGAAGCTTTCTTT. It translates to CAWSADRNTEAFF.

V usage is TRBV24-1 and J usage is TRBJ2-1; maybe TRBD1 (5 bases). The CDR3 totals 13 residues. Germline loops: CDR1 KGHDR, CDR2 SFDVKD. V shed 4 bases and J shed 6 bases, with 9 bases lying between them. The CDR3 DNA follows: TGTGCCACCAGTGAGTGGGGCGGCAATGAGCAGTTCTTC. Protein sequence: CATSEWGGNEQFF.

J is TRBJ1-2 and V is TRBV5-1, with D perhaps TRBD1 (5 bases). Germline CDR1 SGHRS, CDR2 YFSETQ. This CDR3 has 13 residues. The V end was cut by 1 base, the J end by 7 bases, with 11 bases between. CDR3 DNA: TGCGCCAGCAGCTTGTCCGACAGTAGTGGCTACACCTTC. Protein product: CASSLSDSSGYTF.

This CDR3 is CASSPTGGQEAFF. In nucleotides, the CDR3 is TGTGCCAGCAGCCCGACAGGGGGCCAGGAAGCTTTCTTT. This chain links TRBV5-6 with TRBJ1-1; 10 bases fit TRBD1. Germline lookup yields CDR1 SGHDT and CDR2 YYEEEE. This CDR3 region has 13 residues. Trimming cost V 4 bases and J 8 bases; bases outside gene matches: 5.

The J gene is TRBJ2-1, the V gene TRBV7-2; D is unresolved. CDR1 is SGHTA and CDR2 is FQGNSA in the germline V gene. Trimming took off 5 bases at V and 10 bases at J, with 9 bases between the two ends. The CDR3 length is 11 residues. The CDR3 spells CASSIRMEQFF. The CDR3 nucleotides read TGTGCCAGCAGCATTCGTATGGAGCAGTTCTTC. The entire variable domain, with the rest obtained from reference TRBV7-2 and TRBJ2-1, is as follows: GAGVSQSPSNKVTEKGKDVELRCDPISGHTALYWYRQSLGQGLEFLIYFQGNSAPDKSGLPSDRFSAERTGGSVSTLTIQRTQQEDSAVYLCASSIRMEQFFGPGTRLTVL.

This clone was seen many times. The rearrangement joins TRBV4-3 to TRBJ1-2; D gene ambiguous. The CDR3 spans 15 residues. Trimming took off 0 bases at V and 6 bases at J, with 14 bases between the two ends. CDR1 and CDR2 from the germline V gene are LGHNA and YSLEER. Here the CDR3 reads CASSQEGRGWDGYTF. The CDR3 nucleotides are TGCGCCAGCAGCCAAGAGGGAAGAGGGTGGGATGGCTACACCTTC.

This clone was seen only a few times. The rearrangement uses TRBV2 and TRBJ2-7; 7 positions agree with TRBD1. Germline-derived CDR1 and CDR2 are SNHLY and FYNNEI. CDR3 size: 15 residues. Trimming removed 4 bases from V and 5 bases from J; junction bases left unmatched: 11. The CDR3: CASSAKTGFSHEQYF. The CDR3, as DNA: TGTGCCAGCAGTGCTAAGACAGGGTTTAGCCACGAGCAGTACTTC.

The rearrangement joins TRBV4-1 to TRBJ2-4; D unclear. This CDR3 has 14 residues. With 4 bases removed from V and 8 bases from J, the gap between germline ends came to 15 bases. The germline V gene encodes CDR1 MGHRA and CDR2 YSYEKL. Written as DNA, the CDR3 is TGCGCCAGCAGCCTAGGCGATGCGGTAGACATTCAGTACTTC. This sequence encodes CASSLGDAVDIQYF.

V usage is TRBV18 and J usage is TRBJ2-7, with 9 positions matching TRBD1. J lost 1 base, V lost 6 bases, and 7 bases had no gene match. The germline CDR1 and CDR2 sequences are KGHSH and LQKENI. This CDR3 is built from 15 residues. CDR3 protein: CASSSGTGNSYEQYF. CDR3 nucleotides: TGTGCCAGCTCGTCAGGGACAGGGAATTCCTACGAGCAGTACTTC.

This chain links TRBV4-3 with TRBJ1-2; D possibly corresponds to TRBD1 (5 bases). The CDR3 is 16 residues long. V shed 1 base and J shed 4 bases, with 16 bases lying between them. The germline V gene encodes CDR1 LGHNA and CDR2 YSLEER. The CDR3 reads CASSQGISRVFYGYTF. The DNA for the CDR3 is TGCGCCAGCAGCCAAGGAATCTCCAGGGTCTTCTATGGCTACACCTTC.

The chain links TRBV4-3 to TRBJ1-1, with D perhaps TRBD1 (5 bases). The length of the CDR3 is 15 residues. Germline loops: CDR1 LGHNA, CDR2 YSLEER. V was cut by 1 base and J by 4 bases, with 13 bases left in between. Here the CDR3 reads CASSQALRVGTEAFF. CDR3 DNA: TGCGCCAGCAGCCAAGCTCTCAGGGTGGGCACTGAAGCTTTCTTT.

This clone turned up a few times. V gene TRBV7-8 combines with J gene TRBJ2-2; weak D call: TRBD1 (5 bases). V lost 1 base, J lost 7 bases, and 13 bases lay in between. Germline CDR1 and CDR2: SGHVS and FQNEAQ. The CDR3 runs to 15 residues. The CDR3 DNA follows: TGTGCCAGCAGCTTAGGTGGGGCCGGTTTCGGGGAGCTGTTTTTT. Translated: CASSLGGAGFGELFF.

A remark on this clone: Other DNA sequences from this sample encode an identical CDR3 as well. CDR3 sequence: CASSTSGGAETQYF. Here the CDR3 DNA reads TGCGCCAGCTCGACTAGCGGGGGGGCGGAGACCCAGTACTTC. The gene calls are TRBV5-1 and TRBJ2-5, with 14 bases identical to TRBD2. V was clipped by 7 bases and J by 5 bases; unmatched bases: 4. Germline loops: CDR1 SGHRS, CDR2 YFSETQ. This CDR3 spans 14 amino acids.

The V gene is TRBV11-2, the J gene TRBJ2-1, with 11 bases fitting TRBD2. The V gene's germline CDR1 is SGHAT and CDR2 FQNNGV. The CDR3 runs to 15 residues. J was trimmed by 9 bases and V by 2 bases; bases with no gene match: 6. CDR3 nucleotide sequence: TGTGCCAGCAGCTTAACCCTAGCGGGGGGTACTGAGCAGTTCTTC. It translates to CASSLTLAGGTEQFF.

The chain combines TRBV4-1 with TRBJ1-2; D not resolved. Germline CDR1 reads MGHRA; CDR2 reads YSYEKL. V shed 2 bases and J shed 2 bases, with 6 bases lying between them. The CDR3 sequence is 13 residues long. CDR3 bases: TGCGCCAGCAGCCAAAGGGAGAACTATGGCTACACCTTC. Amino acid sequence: CASSQRENYGYTF.

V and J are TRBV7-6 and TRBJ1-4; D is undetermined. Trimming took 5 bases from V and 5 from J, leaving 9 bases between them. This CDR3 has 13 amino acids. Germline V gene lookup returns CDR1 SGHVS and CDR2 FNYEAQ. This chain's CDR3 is CASSRRLNEKLFF. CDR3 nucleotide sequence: TGTGCCAGCAGCAGGCGACTAAATGAAAAACTGTTTTTT.

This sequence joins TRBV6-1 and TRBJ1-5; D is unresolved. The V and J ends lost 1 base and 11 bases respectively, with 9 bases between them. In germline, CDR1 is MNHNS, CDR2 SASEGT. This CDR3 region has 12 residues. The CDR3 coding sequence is TGTGCCAGCAGTGAAGGGGCAGCCACCCAGCATTTT. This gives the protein CASSEGAATQHF.

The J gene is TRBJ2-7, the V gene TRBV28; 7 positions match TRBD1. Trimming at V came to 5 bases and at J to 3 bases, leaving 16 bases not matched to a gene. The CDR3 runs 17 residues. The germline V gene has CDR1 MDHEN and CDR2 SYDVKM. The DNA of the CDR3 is TGTGCCAGCAGTCCCCTAACAATCCAGACAGGGATCTACGAGCAGTACTTC. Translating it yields CASSPLTIQTGIYEQYF.

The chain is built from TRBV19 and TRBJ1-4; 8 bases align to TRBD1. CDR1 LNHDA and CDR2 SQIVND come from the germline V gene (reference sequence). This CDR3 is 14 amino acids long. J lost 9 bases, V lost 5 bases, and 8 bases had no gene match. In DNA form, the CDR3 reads TGTGCCAGTAGTGTTCAGGGGGCCTATCAAAAACTGTTTTTT. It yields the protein CASSVQGAYQKLFF.

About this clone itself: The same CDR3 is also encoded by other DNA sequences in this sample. The CDR3: CASSLGTGAYEQYF. The CDR3 coding sequence is TGCGCCAGCAGCTTGGGGACAGGGGCCTACGAGCAGTACTTC. The chain recombines TRBV5-1 with TRBJ2-7; the match to TRBD1 covers 9 bases. Germline V lookup: CDR1 SGHRS, CDR2 YFSETQ. The CDR3 is 14 amino acids. The junction had 0 bases not matched to a gene; V was cut back by 0 bases and J by 2 bases.

The CDR3 nucleotides are TGTGCCAGCAGCCAAGATTTTGGGCAGGGGTATGAAAAACTGTTTTTT. Translated, it gives CASSQDFGQGYEKLFF. V is TRBV4-2 and J is TRBJ1-4; a possible D gene is TRBD1 (6 bases). Deletions cut 0 bases from V and 6 bases from J, with 14 bases between. The CDR3 totals 16 residues. The germline V gene has CDR1 LGHNA and CDR2 YNFKEQ.